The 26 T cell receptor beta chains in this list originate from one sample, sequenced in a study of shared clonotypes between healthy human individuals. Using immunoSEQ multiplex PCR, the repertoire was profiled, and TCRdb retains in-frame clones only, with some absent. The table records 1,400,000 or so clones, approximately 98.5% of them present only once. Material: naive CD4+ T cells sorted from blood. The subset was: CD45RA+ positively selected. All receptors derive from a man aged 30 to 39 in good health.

Here the CDR3 DNA reads TGTGCCTCCCGGACAGCTGGGGCCAACGTCCTGACTTTC. Protein sequence: CASRTAGANVLTF. This sequence joins TRBV30 and TRBJ2-6; perhaps TRBD1 as D (6 bases). V gave up 7 bases and J gave up 2 bases, with 9 bases separating them. The V gene's germline CDR1 is GTSNPN and CDR2 SVGIG (reference sequence). CDR3 length: 13 amino acids.

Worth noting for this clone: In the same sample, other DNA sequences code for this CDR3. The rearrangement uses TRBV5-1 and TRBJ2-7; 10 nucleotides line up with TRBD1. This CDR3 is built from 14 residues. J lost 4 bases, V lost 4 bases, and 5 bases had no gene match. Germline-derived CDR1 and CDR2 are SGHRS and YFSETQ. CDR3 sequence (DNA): TGCGCCAGCAGCCCAGGACAGGGGGGGTACGAGCAGTACTTC. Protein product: CASSPGQGGYEQYF. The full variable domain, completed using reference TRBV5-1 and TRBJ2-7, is KAGVTQTPRYLIKTRGQQVTLSCSPISGHRSVSWYQQTPGQGLQFLFEYFSETQRNKGNFPGRFSGRQFSNSRSEMNVSTLELGDSALYLCASSPGQGGYEQYFGPGTRLTVT.

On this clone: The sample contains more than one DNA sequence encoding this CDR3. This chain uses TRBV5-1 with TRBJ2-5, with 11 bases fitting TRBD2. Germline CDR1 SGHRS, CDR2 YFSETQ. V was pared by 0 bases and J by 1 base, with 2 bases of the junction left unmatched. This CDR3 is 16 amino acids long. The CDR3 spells CASSLVLAGGQETQYF. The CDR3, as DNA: TGCGCCAGCAGCTTGGTGCTAGCGGGAGGCCAAGAGACCCAGTACTTC. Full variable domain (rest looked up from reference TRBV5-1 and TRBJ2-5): KAGVTQTPRYLIKTRGQQVTLSCSPISGHRSVSWYQQTPGQGLQFLFEYFSETQRNKGNFPGRFSGRQFSNSRSEMNVSTLELGDSALYLCASSLVLAGGQETQYFGPGTRLLVL.

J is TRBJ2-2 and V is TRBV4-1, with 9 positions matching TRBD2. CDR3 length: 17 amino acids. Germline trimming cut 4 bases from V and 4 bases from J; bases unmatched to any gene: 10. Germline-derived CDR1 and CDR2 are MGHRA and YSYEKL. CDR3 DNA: TGCGCCAGCAGCCTACCCAGCGGGAGGATCGGCACCGGGGAGCTGTTTTTT. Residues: CASSLPSGRIGTGELFF.

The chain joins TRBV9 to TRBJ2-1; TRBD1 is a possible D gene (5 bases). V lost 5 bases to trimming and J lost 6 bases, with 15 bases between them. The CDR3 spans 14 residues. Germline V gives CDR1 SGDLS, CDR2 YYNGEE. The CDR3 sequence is CASRAGFQGNEQFF. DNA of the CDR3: TGTGCCAGCAGAGCCGGGTTTCAGGGCAATGAGCAGTTCTTC.

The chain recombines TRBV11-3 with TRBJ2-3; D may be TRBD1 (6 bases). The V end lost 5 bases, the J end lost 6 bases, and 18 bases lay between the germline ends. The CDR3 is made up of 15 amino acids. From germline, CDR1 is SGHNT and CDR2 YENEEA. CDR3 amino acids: CASSPGQFMGDTQYF. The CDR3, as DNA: TGTGCCAGCAGCCCCGGACAGTTTATGGGGGATACGCAGTATTTT.

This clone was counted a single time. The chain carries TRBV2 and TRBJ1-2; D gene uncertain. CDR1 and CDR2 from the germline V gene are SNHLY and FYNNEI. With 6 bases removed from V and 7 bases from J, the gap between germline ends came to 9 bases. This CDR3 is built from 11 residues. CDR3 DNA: TGTGCCAGCAGGTGGGAACTTGGCTACACCTTC. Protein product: CASRWELGYTF.

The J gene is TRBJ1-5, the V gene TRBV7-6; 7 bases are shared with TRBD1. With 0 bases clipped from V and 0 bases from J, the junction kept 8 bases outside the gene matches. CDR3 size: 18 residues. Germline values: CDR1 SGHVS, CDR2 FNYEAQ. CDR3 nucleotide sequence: TGTGCCAGCAGCTTAGCGCTGGGGACAGTGGATAGCAATCAGCCCCAGCATTTT. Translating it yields CASSLALGTVDSNQPQHF.

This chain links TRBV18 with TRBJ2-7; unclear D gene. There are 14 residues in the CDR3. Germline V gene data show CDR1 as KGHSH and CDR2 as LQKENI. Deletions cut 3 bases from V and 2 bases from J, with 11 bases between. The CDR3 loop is CASSPGPGAYEQYF. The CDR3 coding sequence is TGTGCCAGCTCACCCGGGCCAGGAGCCTACGAGCAGTACTTC.

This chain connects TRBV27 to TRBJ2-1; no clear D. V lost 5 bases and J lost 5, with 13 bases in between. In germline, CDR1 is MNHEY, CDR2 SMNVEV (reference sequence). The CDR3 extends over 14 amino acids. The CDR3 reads CASSPFGRHNEQFF. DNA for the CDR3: TGTGCCAGCAGTCCCTTCGGCAGACACAATGAGCAGTTCTTC.

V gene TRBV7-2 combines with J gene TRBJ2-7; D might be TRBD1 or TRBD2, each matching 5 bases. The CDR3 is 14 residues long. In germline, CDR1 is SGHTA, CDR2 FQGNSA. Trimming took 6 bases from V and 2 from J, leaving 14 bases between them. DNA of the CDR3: TGTGCCAGCAGACTTTCCGGGACCACCTACGAGCAGTACTTC. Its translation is CASRLSGTTYEQYF.

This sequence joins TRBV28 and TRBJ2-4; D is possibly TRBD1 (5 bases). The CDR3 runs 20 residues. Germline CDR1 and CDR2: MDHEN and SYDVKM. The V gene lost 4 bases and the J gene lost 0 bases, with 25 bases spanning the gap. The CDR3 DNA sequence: TGTGCCAGCAGTTCGTTGACAGTCCAATCGTTTAATGCAGCCAAAAACATTCAGTACTTC. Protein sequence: CASSSLTVQSFNAAKNIQYF.

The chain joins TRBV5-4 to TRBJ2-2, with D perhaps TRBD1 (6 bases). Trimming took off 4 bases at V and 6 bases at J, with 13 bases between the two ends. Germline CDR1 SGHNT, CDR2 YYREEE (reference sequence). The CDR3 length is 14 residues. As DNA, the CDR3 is TGTGCCAGCAGCCCTCCTGGGGGCTCCGGGGAGCTGTTTTTT. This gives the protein CASSPPGGSGELFF. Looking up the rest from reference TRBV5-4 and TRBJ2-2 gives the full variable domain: ETGVTQSPTHLIKTRGQQVTLRCSSQSGHNTVSWYQQALGQGPQFIFQYYREEENGRGNFPPRFSGLQFPNYSSELNVNALELDDSALYLCASSPPGGSGELFFGEGSRLTVL.

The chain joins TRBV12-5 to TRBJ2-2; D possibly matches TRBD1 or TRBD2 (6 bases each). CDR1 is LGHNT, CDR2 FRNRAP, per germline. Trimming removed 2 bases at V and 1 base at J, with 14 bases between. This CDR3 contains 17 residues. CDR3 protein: CASGLRGDSVNTGELFF. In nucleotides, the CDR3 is TGTGCTAGTGGTTTGAGGGGGGATAGCGTGAACACCGGGGAGCTGTTTTTT.

CDR3 sequence: CASSGTGYNTEAFF. CDR3 in DNA: TGCGCCAGCAGCGGGACAGGGTACAACACTGAAGCTTTCTTT. The V and J genes are TRBV5-1 and TRBJ1-1; TRBD1 aligns across 9 bases. The CDR3 covers 14 residues. Germline trimming cut 4 bases from V and 2 bases from J; bases unmatched to any gene: 3. The germline CDR1 and CDR2 sequences are SGHRS and YFSETQ.

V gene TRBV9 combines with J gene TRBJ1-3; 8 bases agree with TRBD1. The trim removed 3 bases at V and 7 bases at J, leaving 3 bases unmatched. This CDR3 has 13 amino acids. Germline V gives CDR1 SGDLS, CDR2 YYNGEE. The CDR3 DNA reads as TGTGCCAGCAGCGGGACAGGGTTTAACACCATATATTTT. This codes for CASSGTGFNTIYF.

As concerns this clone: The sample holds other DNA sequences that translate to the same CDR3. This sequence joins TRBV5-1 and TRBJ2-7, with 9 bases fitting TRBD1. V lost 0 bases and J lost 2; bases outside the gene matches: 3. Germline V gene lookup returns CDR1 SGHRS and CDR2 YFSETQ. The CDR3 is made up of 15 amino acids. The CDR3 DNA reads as TGCGCCAGCAGCTTGGAGGGACAGGGCCCCTACGAGCAGTACTTC. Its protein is CASSLEGQGPYEQYF.

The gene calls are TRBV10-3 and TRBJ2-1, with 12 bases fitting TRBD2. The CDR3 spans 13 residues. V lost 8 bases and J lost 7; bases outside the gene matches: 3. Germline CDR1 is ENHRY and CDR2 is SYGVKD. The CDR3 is CAISLAGGNEQFF. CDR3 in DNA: TGTGCCATCTCTCTAGCGGGAGGGAATGAGCAGTTCTTC.

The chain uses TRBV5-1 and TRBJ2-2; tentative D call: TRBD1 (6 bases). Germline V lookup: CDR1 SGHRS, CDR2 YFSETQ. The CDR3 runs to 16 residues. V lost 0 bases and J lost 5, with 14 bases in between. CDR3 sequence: CASSLAARGGTGELFF. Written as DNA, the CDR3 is TGCGCCAGCAGCTTGGCCGCCAGGGGTGGGACCGGGGAGCTGTTTTTT.

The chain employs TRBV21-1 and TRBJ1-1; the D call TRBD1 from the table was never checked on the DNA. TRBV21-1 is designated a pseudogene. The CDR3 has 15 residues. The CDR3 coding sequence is TGTGCCAGCAGCAACTGTGGACAGGGGAAAACTGAAGCTTTCTTT. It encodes CASSNCGQGKTEAFF.

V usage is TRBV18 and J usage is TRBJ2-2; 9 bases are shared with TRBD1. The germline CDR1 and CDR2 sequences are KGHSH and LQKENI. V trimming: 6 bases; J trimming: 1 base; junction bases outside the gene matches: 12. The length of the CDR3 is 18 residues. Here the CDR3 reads CASSSTNPGQGNTGELFF. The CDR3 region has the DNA TGTGCCAGCTCGTCAACAAACCCGGGACAGGGGAACACCGGGGAGCTGTTTTTT. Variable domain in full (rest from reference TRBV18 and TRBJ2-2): NAGVMQNPRHLVRRRGQEARLRCSPMKGHSHVYWYRQLPEEGLKFMVYLQKENIIDESGMPKERFSAEFPKEGPSILRIQQVVRGDSAAYFCASSSTNPGQGNTGELFFGEGSRLTVL.

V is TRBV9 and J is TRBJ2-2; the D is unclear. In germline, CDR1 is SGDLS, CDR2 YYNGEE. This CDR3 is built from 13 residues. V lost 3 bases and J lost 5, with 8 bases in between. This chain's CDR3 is CASSARRTGELFF. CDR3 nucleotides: TGTGCCAGCAGCGCCCGCAGGACCGGGGAGCTGTTTTTT.

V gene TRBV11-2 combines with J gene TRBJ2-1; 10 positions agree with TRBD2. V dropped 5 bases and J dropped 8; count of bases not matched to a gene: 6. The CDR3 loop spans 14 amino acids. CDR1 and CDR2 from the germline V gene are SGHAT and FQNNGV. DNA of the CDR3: TGTGCCAGCAGCGTCCGAGCGGGAGGGGATGAGCAGTTCTTC. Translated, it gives CASSVRAGGDEQFF.

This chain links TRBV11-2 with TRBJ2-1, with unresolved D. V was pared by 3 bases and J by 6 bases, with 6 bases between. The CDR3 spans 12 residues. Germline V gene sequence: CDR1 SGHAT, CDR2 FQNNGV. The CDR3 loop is CASSFFSNEQFF. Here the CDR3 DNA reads TGTGCCAGCAGCTTCTTCTCCAATGAGCAGTTCTTC.

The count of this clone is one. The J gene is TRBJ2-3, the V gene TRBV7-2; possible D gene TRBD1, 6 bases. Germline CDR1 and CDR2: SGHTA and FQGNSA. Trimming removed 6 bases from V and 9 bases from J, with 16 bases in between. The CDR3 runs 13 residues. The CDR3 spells CASSELAGTTQYF. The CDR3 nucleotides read TGTGCCAGCAGTGAGCTGGCAGGGACAACGCAGTATTTT.

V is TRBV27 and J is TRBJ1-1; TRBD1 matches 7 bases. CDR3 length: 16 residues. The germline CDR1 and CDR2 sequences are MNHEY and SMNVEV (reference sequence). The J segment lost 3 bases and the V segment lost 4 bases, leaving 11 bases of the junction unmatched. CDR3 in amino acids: CASSWGQGDRDTEAFF. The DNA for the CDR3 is TGTGCCAGCAGTTGGGGCCAGGGGGATCGGGACACTGAAGCTTTCTTT.